This T cell receptor beta chain came from a study of CXCR4 blockade with PD-1 therapy in pancreatic cancer (dated by TCRdb to the late 2010s). General notes on the study: The study analyzed resected pancreatic ductal adenocarcinoma using both multiplex immunohistochemistry and TCRbeta immunosequencing, alongside ex vivo slice culture that tested PD-1 and CXCR4 blockade. Two geographically distinct regions were TCR-sequenced from each of 6 tumors to assess intratumoral heterogeneity.

Study-level results and caveats: Amino acid clone frequency correlated strongly with the number of distinct nucleotide rearrangements encoding it, suggesting convergent selection by common tumor antigens. Because only TCRbeta chains were sequenced, true antigen-specificity overlap of convergent dominant clones was left unconfirmed pending paired alpha-beta single-cell sequencing. Clonal expansion was observed in tumors, with a mean productive clonality of about 0.15 compared with approximately 0.05 in healthy blood, but no correlation between clonality and survival was found.

Using the immunoSEQ Assay at Adaptive Biotechnologies, the researchers immunosequenced TCRbeta CDR3 regions from the extracted DNA. In the original analysis: To measure the absolute abundance of each unique TCRbeta CDR3, the sequences were collapsed and filtered. Clonality was calculated as 1 minus Pielou's evenness, using only productive in-frame rearrangements. Regional overlap tracked the top 100 nucleotide rearrangements across paired samples, with Morisita index comparing paired versus unrelated samples. The immunoSEQ Rearrangement Details tool was used to assess convergence of nucleotide rearrangements onto identical amino acid sequences. TCRdb carries this immuneACCESS record with in-frame sequences only. Its versions omit some clonotypes, under half of them owing to an unresolved V gene in the studies checked, with the rest unexplained. V and J calls and clone size are given by that table; D and trimming were obtained from the DNA. This sample has around 2,700 clones in its table, and roughly two fifths of those were observed once. The biggest ten clones account for approximately 18% of the sample.

This clone is described as medium-sized (0.01 to 0.1%). No cognate antigen has been identified for it. The read halts 1 residue ahead of the CDR3 end, with the missing end drawn from the germline J gene. CDR1 and CDR2 are read off the germline V gene as MNHNS and SASEGT. The CDR3 runs 17 amino acids, cysteine and phenylalanine included. Shown are 48 bases from within the CDR3, in frame from base 1. A distance of 15 bases separates the germline ends of V and J, which lose 1 base and 0 bases respectively. The archived tumor blocks were obtained from patients to whom no neoadjuvant therapy had been administered before resection. The preserved-tissue arm of the study used roughly 30 surgical resection samples from 25 or so previously untreated pancreatic ductal adenocarcinoma patients. DNA for the resection arm was extracted from ten 5-micron curls of FFPE tumor cut next to the multiplex immunohistochemistry slide.

Sequencing was done on a sample of tumor tissue. The V gene is TRBV6-1 and the J gene is TRBJ2-5, with the D gene not confidently named. This sequence originates from a human donor with pancreatic ductal adenocarcinoma. CDR3 DNA (partial): TGTGCCAGCAGTGAAGAAGGGTTGCCCACGTACCAAGAGACCCAGTAC. Its amino acids are CASSEEGLPTYQETQY. The complete CDR3 protein is CASSEEGLPTYQETQYF.